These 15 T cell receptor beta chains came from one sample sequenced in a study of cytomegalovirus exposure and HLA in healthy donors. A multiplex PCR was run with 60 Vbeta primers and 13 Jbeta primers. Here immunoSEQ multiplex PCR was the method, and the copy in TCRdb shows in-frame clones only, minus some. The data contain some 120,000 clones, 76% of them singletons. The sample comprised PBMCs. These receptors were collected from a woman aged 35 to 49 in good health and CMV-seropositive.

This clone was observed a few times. The CDR3 loop reads CAISERGQRYEQYF. The CDR3 DNA sequence: TGTGCCATCAGTGAAAGGGGACAGCGATACGAGCAGTACTTC. V gene TRBV10-3 combines with J gene TRBJ2-5; 7 nucleotides align to TRBD1. The better agreement between TRBJ2-7 and the DNA end casts doubt on the J call. Germline-derived CDR1 and CDR2 are ENHRY and SYGVKD. The CDR3 covers 14 residues.

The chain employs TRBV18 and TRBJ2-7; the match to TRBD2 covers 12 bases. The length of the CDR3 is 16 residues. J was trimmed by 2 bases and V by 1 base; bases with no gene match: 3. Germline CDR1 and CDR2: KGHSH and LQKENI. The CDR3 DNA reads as TGTGCCAGCTCACCACGTCTAGCGGGGGGGACCTACGAGCAGTACTTC. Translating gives CASSPRLAGGTYEQYF.

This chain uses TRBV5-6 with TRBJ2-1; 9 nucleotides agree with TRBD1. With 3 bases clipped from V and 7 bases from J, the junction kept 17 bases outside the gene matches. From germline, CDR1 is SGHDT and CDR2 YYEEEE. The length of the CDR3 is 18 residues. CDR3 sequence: CASSSPGVWDREGNEQFF. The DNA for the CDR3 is TGTGCCAGCAGCTCGCCGGGGGTGTGGGACAGGGAAGGTAATGAGCAGTTCTTC.

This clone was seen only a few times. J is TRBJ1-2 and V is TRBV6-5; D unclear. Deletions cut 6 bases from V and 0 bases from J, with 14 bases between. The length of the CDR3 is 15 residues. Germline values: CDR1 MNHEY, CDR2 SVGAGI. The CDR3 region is CASSRDDTANYGYTF. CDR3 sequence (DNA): TGTGCCAGCAGCCGGGATGACACAGCTAACTATGGCTACACCTTC.

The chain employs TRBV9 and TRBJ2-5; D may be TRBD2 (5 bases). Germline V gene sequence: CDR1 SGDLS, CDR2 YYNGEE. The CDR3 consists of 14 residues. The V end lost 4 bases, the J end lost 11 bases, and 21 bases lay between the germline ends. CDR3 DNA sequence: TGTGCCAGCAGCCCGCCCCGCGAGGGATCTAAGCAGTACTTC. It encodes CASSPPREGSKQYF.

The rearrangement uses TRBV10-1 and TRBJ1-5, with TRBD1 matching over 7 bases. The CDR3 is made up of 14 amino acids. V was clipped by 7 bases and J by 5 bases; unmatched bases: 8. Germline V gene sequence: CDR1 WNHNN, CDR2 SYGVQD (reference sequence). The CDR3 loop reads CASTRRGRDQPQHF. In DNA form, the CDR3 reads TGCGCCAGCACTCGGAGGGGGCGCGATCAGCCCCAGCATTTT.

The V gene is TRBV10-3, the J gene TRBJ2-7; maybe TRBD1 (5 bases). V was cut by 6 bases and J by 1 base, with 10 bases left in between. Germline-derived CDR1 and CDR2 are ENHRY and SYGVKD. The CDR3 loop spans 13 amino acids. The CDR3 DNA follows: TGTGCCATCAGATACCAGGGATCCTACGAGCAGTACTTC. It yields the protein CAIRYQGSYEQYF.

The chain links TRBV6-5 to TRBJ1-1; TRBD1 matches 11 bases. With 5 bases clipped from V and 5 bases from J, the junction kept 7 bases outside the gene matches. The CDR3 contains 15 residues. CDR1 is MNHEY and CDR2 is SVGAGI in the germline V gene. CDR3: CASSKGQGEKTEAFF. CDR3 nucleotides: TGTGCCAGCAGTAAGGGACAGGGGGAGAAGACTGAAGCTTTCTTT.

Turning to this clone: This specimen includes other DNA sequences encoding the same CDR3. The CDR3 is CASSVRGGDTEAFF. In nucleotides, the CDR3 is TGTGCCAGCAGCGTAAGAGGAGGTGACACTGAAGCTTTCTTT. V usage is TRBV9 and J usage is TRBJ1-1, with unresolved D. The germline V and J ends were trimmed by 1 base and 3 bases, with 10 bases remaining between them. CDR1 is SGDLS and CDR2 is YYNGEE in the germline V gene. The CDR3 loop spans 14 amino acids.

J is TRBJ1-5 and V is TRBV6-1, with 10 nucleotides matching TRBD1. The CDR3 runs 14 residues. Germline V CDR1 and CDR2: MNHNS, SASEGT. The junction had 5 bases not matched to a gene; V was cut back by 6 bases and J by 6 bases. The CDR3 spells CASRLGQGSQPQHF. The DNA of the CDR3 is TGTGCCAGCAGACTGGGACAGGGGAGTCAGCCCCAGCATTTT.

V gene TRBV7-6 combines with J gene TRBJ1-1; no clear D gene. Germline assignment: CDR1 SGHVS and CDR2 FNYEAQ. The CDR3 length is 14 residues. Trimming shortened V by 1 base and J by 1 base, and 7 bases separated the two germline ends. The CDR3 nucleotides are TGTGCCAGCAGCTTAGGGGGAGGGAACACTGAAGCTTTCTTT. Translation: CASSLGGGNTEAFF.

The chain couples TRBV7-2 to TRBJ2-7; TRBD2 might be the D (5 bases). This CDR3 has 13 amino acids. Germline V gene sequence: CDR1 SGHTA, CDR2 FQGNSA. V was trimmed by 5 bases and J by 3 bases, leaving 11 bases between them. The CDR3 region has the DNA TGTGCCAGCAGCCCTGACCGGGACTACGAGCAGTACTTC. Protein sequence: CASSPDRDYEQYF.

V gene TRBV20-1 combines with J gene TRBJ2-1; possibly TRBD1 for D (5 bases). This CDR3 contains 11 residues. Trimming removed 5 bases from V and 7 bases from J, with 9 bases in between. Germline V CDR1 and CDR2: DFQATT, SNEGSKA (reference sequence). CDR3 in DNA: TGCAGTGCTCGACAGTTTAATGAGCAGTTCTTC. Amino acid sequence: CSARQFNEQFF.

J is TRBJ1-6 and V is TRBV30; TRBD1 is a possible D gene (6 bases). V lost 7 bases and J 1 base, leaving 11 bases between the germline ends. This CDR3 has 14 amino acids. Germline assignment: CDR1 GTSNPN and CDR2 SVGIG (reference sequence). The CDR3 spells CASDQGSYNSPLHF. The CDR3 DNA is TGTGCCTCGGATCAGGGGTCCTATAATTCACCCCTCCACTTT.

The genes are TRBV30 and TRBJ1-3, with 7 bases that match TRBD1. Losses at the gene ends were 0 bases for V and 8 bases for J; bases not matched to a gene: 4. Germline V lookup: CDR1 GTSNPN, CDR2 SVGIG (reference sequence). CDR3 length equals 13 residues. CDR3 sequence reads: CAWSVGRGDTIYF. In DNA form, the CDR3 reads TGTGCCTGGAGTGTTGGCAGGGGGGACACCATATATTTT.